Presented here are 15 T cell receptor beta chains from one specimen sequenced in a study of shared clonotypes between healthy human individuals. Using immunoSEQ multiplex PCR, the repertoire was profiled, and TCRdb retains in-frame clones only, with some absent. The sample yields fewer than 650,000 clones, approximately 80% seen once. The source material was PBMCs. The source of these receptors is a woman in her thirties or forties in good health. Some clones in this sample may be carry-over from other donors' samples.

This clone was counted once. Germline and junction disagree at one end, which may indicate a read error. The chain joins TRBV7-9 to TRBJ1-4; D may be TRBD1 (5 bases). The germline CDR1 and CDR2 sequences are SEHNR and FQNEAQ (reference sequence). The CDR3 length is 18 residues. CDR3: CASSLLFGGVITNEKRFF. DNA of the CDR3: TGTGCCAGCAGCTTACTATTCGGGGGAGTTATAACTAATGAAAAACGGTTTTTT.

The chain combines TRBV7-2 with TRBJ1-1; unclear D gene. The CDR3 has 14 amino acids. The germline V gene has CDR1 SGHTA and CDR2 FQGNSA. The V end was cut by 1 base, the J end by 4 bases, with 10 bases between. DNA of the CDR3: TGTGCCAGCAGCTTAGAGGCCCAGGTCACTGAAGCTTTCTTT. It encodes CASSLEAQVTEAFF. The full variable domain, rest sourced from reference TRBV7-2 and TRBJ1-1, is GAGVSQSPSNKVTEKGKDVELRCDPISGHTALYWYRQSLGQGLEFLIYFQGNSAPDKSGLPSDRFSAERTGGSVSTLTIQRTQQEDSAVYLCASSLEAQVTEAFFGQGTRLTVV.

The J gene is TRBJ2-7, the V gene TRBV7-2; 9 bases align to TRBD2. The CDR3 is made up of 15 amino acids. Germline assignment: CDR1 SGHTA and CDR2 FQGNSA. J gave up 6 bases and V 1 base, and 7 bases lay outside the gene matches. The CDR3 DNA is TGTGCCAGCAGCTTAGTGGTAGCGGGAGCTGGCGAGCAGTACTTC. Amino acids: CASSLVVAGAGEQYF.

This chain joins TRBV11-3 and TRBJ2-7; 10 nucleotides match TRBD1. Trimming at V came to 5 bases and at J to 3 bases, leaving 1 base not matched to a gene. This CDR3 is 13 amino acids long. Germline assignment: CDR1 SGHNT and CDR2 YENEEA. This CDR3 reads CASSGDRGYEQYF. The CDR3 nucleotides are TGTGCCAGCAGCGGGGACAGGGGCTACGAGCAGTACTTC.

This clone counts as medium-sized (0.01 to 0.1%). This specimen includes other DNA sequences encoding the same CDR3. J is TRBJ1-5 and V is TRBV19, with 9 bases lining up with TRBD1. Germline CDR1 and CDR2: LNHDA and SQIVND (reference sequence). This CDR3 has 15 residues. The trim removed 3 bases at V and 7 bases at J, leaving 7 bases unmatched. DNA for the CDR3: TGTGCCAGTAGTATCCCCGGGACAGGGTTCCAGCCCCAGCATTTT. It is translated as CASSIPGTGFQPQHF.

The CDR3 sequence is CASSEGVQAHQPQHF. In DNA form, the CDR3 reads TGTGCCAGCAGTGAAGGGGTACAAGCTCATCAGCCCCAGCATTTT. The chain links TRBV6-1 to TRBJ1-5, with D unresolved. Germline V lookup: CDR1 MNHNS, CDR2 SASEGT. V was trimmed by 1 base and J by 5 bases, leaving 12 bases between them. This CDR3 contains 15 residues.

The chain has TRBV19 and TRBJ2-1; 7 bases are a match to TRBD2. Losses at the gene ends were 7 bases for V and 0 bases for J; bases not matched to a gene: 6. There are 15 residues in the CDR3. Germline assignment: CDR1 LNHDA and CDR2 SQIVND (reference sequence). This chain's CDR3 is CASMGGRSSYNEQFF. CDR3 coding DNA: TGTGCCAGTATGGGCGGGAGAAGCTCCTACAATGAGCAGTTCTTC.

V and J are TRBV28 and TRBJ1-5; unclear D gene. Germline V lookup: CDR1 MDHEN, CDR2 SYDVKM. The CDR3 covers 15 residues. V lost 3 bases, J lost 2 bases, and 11 bases lay in between. CDR3 amino acids: CASSLYLVGNQPQHF. DNA of the CDR3: TGTGCCAGCAGTTTGTATCTGGTTGGCAATCAGCCCCAGCATTTT.

The chain carries TRBV19 and TRBJ1-1; perhaps TRBD1 as D (5 bases). Trimming took 6 bases from V and 0 from J, leaving 20 bases between them. The V gene's germline CDR1 is LNHDA and CDR2 SQIVND (reference sequence). CDR3 size: 17 residues. The chain's CDR3 is CASRGTQGVIMNTEAFF. The DNA of the CDR3 is TGTGCCAGTAGAGGGACTCAGGGTGTTATCATGAACACTGAAGCTTTCTTT.

A note on this clone: An end of the junction differs from the germline gene, which may be a read error. CDR3 protein: CSVEAPEQNLF. CDR3 DNA: TGCAGCGTTGAGGCCCCTGAACAGAACCTCTTC. This chain joins TRBV29-1 and TRBJ1-2; unclear D gene. Germline assignment: CDR1 SQVTM and CDR2 ANQGSEA. The CDR3 is 11 residues long.

V gene TRBV6-1 combines with J gene TRBJ2-5; maybe TRBD2 (5 bases). Germline loops: CDR1 MNHNS, CDR2 SASEGT. Trimming left V 3 bases short and J 5 bases short, with 22 bases between. The CDR3 runs 17 residues. The CDR3, as DNA: TGTGCCAGCAGTGATTCGGTGGGAACTAGGTCGGGCGAGACCCAGTACTTC. The encoded protein is CASSDSVGTRSGETQYF.

This chain links TRBV5-1 with TRBJ1-5, with D unclear. The CDR3 has 13 residues. The V and J ends lost 2 bases and 5 bases respectively, with 8 bases between them. Per germline, CDR1 SGHRS and CDR2 YFSETQ. CDR3 nucleotide sequence: TGCGCCAGCAGCTTTGACGGATATCAGCCCCAGCATTTT. Translating gives CASSFDGYQPQHF.

This clone was observed a handful of times. The rearrangement uses TRBV7-9 and TRBJ2-7, with D possibly matching TRBD1 (6 bases). CDR1 and CDR2 (germline): SEHNR, FQNEAQ (reference sequence). The CDR3 is 14 amino acids. Trimming left V 5 bases short and J 0 bases short, with 11 bases between. The CDR3 DNA sequence: TGTGCCAGCAGCCCCGACAGGAACTCCTACGAGCAGTACTTC. Its translation is CASSPDRNSYEQYF.

The rearrangement uses TRBV29-1 and TRBJ2-1; D gene ambiguous. The CDR3 sequence is 14 residues long. Trimming shortened V by 3 bases and J by 0 bases, and 9 bases separated the two germline ends. Looked up from germline, CDR1 is SQVTM and CDR2 is ANQGSEA. This CDR3 is CSVDRGASYNEQFF. The CDR3 DNA follows: TGCAGCGTTGATCGCGGAGCCTCCTACAATGAGCAGTTCTTC.

The V gene is TRBV28, the J gene TRBJ1-5, with a possible D match to TRBD1 (6 bases). The length of the CDR3 is 16 residues. In germline, CDR1 is MDHEN, CDR2 SYDVKM. V was pared by 2 bases and J by 2 bases, with 13 bases between. CDR3 sequence: CASSLAGGGGNQPQHF. The CDR3 region has the DNA TGTGCCAGCAGTTTAGCTGGGGGGGGCGGCAATCAGCCCCAGCATTTT.